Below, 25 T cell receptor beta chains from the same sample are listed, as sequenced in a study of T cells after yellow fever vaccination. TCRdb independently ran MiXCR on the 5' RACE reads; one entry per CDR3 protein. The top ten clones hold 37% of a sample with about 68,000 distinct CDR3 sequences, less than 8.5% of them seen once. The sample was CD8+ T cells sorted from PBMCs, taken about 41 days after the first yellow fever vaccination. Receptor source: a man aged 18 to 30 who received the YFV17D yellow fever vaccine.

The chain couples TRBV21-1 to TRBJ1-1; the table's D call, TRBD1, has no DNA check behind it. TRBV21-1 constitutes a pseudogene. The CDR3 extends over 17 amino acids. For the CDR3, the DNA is TGTGCCAGCAGCCTCCGGGACAGGGGCCCGGGGCGTACTGAAGCTTTCTTT. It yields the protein CASSLRDRGPGRTEAFF.

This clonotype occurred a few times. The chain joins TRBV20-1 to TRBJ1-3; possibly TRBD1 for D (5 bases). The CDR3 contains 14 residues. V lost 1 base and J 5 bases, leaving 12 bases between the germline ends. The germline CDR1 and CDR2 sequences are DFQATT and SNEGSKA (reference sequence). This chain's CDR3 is CSARVRGLRNTIYF. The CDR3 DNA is TGCAGTGCTAGAGTACGGGGGTTGAGAAACACCATATATTTT.

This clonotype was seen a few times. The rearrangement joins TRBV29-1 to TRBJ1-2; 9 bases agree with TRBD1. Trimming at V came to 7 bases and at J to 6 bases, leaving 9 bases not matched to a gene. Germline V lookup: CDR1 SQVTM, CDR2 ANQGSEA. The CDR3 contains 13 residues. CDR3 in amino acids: CSGRDRDIHGYTF. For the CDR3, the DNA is TGCAGCGGCCGGGACAGGGACATCCATGGCTACACCTTC. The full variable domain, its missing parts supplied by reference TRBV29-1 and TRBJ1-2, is SAVISQKPSRDICQRGTSLTIQCQVDSQVTMMFWYRQQPGQSLTLIATANQGSEATYESGFVIDKFPISRPNLTFSTLTVSNMSPEDSSIYLCSGRDRDIHGYTFGSGTRLTVV.

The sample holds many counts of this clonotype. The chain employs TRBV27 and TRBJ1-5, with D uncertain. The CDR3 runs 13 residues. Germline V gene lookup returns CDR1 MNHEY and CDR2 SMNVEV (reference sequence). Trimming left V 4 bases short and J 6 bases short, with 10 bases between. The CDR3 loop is CASSYSVAQPQHF. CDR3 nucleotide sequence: TGTGCCAGCAGTTATAGTGTGGCTCAGCCCCAGCATTTT.

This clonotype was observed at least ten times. CDR3 bases: TGTGCCAGCAGCTTGGTGGACAACACCGGGGAGCTGTTTTTT. It codes for CASSLVDNTGELFF. The rearrangement joins TRBV5-6 to TRBJ2-2; D gene uncertain. The CDR3 has 14 residues. Germline lookup yields CDR1 SGHDT and CDR2 YYEEEE. V shed 0 bases and J shed 2 bases, with 5 bases lying between them.

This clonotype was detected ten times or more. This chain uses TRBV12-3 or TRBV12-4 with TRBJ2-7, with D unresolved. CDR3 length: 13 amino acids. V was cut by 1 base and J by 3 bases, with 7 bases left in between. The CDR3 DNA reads TGTGCCAGCAGTTTAGGTTTGGGCTACGAGCAGTACGTC. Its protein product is CASSLGLGYEQYV.

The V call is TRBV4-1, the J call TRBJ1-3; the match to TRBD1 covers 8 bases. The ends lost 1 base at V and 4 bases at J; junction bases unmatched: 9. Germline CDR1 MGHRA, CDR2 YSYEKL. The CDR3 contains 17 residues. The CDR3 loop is CASSQGVDRAKGNTIYF. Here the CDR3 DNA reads TGCGCCAGCAGCCAAGGGGTGGACAGGGCTAAGGGAAACACCATATATTTT.

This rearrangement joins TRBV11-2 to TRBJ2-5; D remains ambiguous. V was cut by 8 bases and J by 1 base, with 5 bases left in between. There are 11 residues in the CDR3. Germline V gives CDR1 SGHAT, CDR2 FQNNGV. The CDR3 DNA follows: TGTGCCAGCGGGATCCAAGAGACCCAGTACTTC. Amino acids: CASGIQETQYF.

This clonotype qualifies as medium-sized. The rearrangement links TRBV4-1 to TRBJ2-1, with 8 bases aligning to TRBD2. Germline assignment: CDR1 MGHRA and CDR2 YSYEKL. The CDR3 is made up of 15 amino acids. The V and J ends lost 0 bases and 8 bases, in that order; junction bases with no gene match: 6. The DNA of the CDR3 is TGCGCCAGCAGCCAAGAACGCGGGGGGTATGATGAGCAGTTCTTC. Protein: CASSQERGGYDEQFF.

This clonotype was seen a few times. The CDR3 nucleotides are TGTGCCAGCAGCTTAGCCCCTCTCGAGCAGTACTTC. It codes for CASSLAPLEQYF. This sequence joins TRBV5-6 and TRBJ2-7; D call uncertain. The CDR3 covers 12 residues. V was cut by 2 bases and J by 6 bases, with 9 bases left in between. Germline lookup yields CDR1 SGHDT and CDR2 YYEEEE.

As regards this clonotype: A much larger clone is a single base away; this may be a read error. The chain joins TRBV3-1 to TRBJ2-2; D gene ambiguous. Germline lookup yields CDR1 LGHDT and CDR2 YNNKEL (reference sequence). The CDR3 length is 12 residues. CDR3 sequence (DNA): TGTGCCGGCAGCCTATACACCGGGGAGCTGTTTTTT. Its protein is CAGSLYTGELFF. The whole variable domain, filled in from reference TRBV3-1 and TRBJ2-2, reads DTAVSQTPKYLVTQMGNDKSIKCEQNLGHDTMYWYKQDSKKFLKIMFSYNNKELIINETVPNRFSPKSPDKAHLNLHINSLELGDSAVYFCAGSLYTGELFFGEGSRLTVL.

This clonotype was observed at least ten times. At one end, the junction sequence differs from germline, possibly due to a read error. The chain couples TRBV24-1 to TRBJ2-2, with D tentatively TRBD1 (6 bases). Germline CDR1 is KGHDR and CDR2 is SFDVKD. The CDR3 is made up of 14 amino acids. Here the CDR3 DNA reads TGTGCGACCAGGGGACGTTCGAACACCGGGGAGCTGTTTTTT. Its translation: CATRGRSNTGELFF.

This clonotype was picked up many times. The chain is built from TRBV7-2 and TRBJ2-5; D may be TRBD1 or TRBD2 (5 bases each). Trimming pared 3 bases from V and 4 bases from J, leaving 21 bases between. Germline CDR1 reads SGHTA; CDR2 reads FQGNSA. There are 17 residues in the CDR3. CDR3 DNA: TGTGCCAGCAGCTTGGGAGTGGTCTGGAAGGGGCGAGAGACCCAGTACTTC. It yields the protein CASSLGVVWKGRETQYF.

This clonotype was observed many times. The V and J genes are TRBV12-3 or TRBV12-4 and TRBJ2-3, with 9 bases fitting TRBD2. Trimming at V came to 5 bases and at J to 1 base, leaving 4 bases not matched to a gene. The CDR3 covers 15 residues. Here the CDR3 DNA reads TGTGCCAGCAGTCCTTCTAGCGGGGGCACAGATACGCAGTATTTT. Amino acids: CASSPSSGGTDTQYF.

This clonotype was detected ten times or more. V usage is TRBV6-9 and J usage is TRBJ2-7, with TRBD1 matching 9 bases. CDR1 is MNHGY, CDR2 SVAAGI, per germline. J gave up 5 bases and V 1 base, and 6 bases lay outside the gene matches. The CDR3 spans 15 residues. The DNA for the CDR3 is TGTGCCAGCAGTTATTACGGGACAGGGTTCGACGAGCAGTACTTC. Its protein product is CASSYYGTGFDEQYF.

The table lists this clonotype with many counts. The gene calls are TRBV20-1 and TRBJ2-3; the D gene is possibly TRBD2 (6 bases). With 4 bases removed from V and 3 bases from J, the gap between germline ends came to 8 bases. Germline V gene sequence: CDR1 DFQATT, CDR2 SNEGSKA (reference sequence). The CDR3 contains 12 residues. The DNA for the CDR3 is TGCAGTGCTATGGAGGGGACAGATACGCAGTATTTT. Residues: CSAMEGTDTQYF.

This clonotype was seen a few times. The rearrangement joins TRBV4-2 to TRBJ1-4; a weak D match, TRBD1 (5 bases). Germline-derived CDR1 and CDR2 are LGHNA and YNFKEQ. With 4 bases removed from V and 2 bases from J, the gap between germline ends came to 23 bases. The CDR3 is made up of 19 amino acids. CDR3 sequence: CASSPPSPSRGPTNEKLFF. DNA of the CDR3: TGTGCCAGCAGCCCACCAAGTCCCTCTCGGGGACCGACTAATGAAAAACTGTTTTTT.

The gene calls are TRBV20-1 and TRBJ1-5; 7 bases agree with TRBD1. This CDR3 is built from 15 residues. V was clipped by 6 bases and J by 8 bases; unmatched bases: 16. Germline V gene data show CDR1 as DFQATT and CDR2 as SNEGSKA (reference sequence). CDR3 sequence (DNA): TGCAGTGCCAAGACAGGGTTAGGGGGATCAGAGCCCCAGCATTTT. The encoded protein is CSAKTGLGGSEPQHF.

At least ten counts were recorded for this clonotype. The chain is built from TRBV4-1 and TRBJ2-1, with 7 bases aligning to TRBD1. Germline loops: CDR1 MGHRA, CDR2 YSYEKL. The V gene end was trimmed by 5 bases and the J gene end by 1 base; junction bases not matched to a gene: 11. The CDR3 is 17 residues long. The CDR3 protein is CASSDSPGTVSYNEQFF. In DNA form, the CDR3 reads TGCGCCAGCAGCGACTCCCCCGGGACAGTTTCCTACAATGAGCAGTTCTTC.

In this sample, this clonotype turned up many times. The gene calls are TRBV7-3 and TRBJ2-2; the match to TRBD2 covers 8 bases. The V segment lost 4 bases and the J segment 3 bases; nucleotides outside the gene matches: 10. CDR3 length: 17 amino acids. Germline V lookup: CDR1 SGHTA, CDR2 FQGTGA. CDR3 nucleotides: TGTGCCAGCAGCTCCCATTCTATTAGCGGGGACACCGGGGAGCTGTTTTTT. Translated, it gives CASSSHSISGDTGELFF. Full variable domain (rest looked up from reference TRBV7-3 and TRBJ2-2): GAGVSQTPSNKVTEKGKYVELRCDPISGHTALYWYRQSLGQGPEFLIYFQGTGAADDSGLPNDRFFAVRPEGSVSTLKIQRTERGDSAVYLCASSSHSISGDTGELFFGEGSRLTVL.

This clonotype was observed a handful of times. The DNA for the CDR3 is TGTGCCAGCACCTCCAACGAAACCCCCTACGAGCAGTACGTC. Its protein is CASTSNETPYEQYV. The chain carries TRBV7-3 and TRBJ2-7; D is undetermined. The CDR3 has 14 residues. The V end was cut by 7 bases, the J end by 2 bases, with 15 bases between. Germline CDR1 SGHTA, CDR2 FQGTGA.

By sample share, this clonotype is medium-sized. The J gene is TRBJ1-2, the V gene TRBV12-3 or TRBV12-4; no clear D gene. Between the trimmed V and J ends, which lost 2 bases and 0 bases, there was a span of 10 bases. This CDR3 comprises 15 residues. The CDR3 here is CASSLISLANYGYTF. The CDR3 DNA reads TGTGCCAGCAGTTTAATCTCCCTAGCTAACTATGGCTACACCTTC.

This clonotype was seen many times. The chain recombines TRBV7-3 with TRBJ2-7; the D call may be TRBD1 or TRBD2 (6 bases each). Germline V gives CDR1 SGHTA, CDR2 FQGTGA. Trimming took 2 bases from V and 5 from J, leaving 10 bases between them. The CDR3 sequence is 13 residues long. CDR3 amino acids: CASSLVGGNEQYF. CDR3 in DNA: TGTGCCAGCAGCTTAGTAGGGGGGAACGAGCAGTACTTC.

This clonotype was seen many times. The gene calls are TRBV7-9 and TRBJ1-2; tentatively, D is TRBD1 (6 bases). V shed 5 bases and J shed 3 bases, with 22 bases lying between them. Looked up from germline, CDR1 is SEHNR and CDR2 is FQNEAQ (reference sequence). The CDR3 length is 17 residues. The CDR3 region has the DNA TGTGCCAGCAGCGGGAACCCCGGGGGCCGAAACTACTATGGCTACACCTTC. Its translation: CASSGNPGGRNYYGYTF. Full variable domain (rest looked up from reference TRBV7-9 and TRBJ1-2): DTGVSQNPRHKITKRGQNVTFRCDPISEHNRLYWYRQTLGQGPEFLTYFQNEAQLEKSRLLSDRFSAERPKGSFSTLEIQRTEQGDSAMYLCASSGNPGGRNYYGYTFGSGTRLTVV.

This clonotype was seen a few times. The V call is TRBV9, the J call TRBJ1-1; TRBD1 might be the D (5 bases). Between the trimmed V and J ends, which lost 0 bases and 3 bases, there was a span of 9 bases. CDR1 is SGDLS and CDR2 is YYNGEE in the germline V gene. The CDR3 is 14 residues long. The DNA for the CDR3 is TGTGCCAGCAGCGTAGGGGGCGAGGACACTGAAGCTTTCTTT. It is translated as CASSVGGEDTEAFF.